This TCR beta chain emerged from a study of T-cell reconstitution after alpha-beta-depleted transplantation in children. Preparation of the TCRbeta library was carried out with unique molecular identifiers. One entry per CDR3 protein, called by TCRdb with MiXCR from the PCR reads. The sample shows approximately 240,000 distinct CDR3 sequences, about 9.2% of them seen only once. Germline CDR1 and CDR2: WSHSY and SAAADI. This CDR3 has 16 amino acids. After removal of 6 bases from V and 5 bases from J, the junction contained 9 bases not matched to a gene. This TCR was sampled from a human donor who donated a stem cell graft to a child with acute lymphoblastic leukemia. This chain connects TRBV10-2 to TRBJ2-5, with 13 bases identical to TRBD2. Sample: PBMCs from the stem cell graft donor, taken from the stem cell graft. The DNA for the CDR3 is TGCGCCAGCAGCACCGGGACTAGCGGGGACGGTGAGACCCAGTACTTC. It yields the protein CASSTGTSGDGETQYF.